This record covers a single T cell receptor beta chain. Its antigen is undetermined. Regarding time point: late sampling 161 to 241 days after vaccination in a few convalescent patients. Treatment here: roughly 10-day PBMC culture with coronavirus spike peptide pools or control peptides (ViraFEST assay). T cells were expanded with peptide pools, and expanded clonotypes were identified by TCR sequencing. The sample belongs to a study of vaccination and CD4 T cells after COVID-19. Study as a whole: A median of roughly 97 days (range 35 to 161) separated diagnosis from post-COVID sampling. Findings and caveats of the study: Looking at convalescent patients, 304 of their 307 vaccine-specific clones were spike mono-reactive.

The junction had 2 bases not matched to a gene; V was cut back by 5 bases and J by 3 bases. The germline gives CDR1 SGHVS, CDR2 FNYEAQ. The CDR3 loop spans 13 amino acids. Sequenced with the Oncomine TCR Beta short-read assay was DNA taken from cultured CD4+ T cells. TCRdb processed the PCR reads anew with MiXCR; each CDR3 protein has one entry. Seen here are around 19,000 distinct CDR3 sequences, around 33% observed once, and the top ten hold 2.6%. The J gene is TRBJ2-7, the V gene TRBV7-6; 9 positions match TRBD1. The material was CD4+ T cells from blood, cultured in vitro, obtained about 7 months after SARS-CoV-2 vaccination. This clonotype was sampled from a human donor who had recovered from COVID-19. The CDR3 DNA is TGTGCCAGCAGCCGGGACAGGGACTACGAGCAGTACTTC. Amino acid sequence: CASSRDRDYEQYF.